The next 24 T cell receptor beta chains were all read from a single sample in a study of radiation and T cells in renal cell carcinoma. Method: immunoSEQ multiplex PCR; TCRdb's copy keeps in-frame clones and lacks some. The sample has around 80,000 clones; more than 75% are singletons. Time point here: blood 2 weeks post-SBRT. As for treatment: 15 Gy SBRT to primary tumor, nephrectomy 4 weeks later. The starting material was blood, obtained from a patient whose treatment included radiotherapy and nephrectomy. These receptor sequences come from a man in his sixties with renal cell carcinoma.

The rearrangement uses TRBV13 and TRBJ1-4, with TRBD1 identical over 11 bases. V shed 4 bases and J 5 bases; nucleotides not matched to a gene: 6. The CDR3 length is 16 residues. Looked up from germline, CDR1 is PRHDT and CDR2 is FYEKMQ (reference sequence). This CDR3 reads CASSYKDRGLNEKLFF. The CDR3 DNA sequence: TGTGCCAGCAGCTACAAGGACAGGGGGCTGAATGAAAAACTGTTTTTT.

Turning to this clone: Germline is not matched at one junction end, which may reflect a read error. The chain is built from TRBV20-1 and TRBJ1-2; a possible D gene is TRBD1 (5 bases). Germline V gives CDR1 DFQATT, CDR2 SNEGSKA (reference sequence). The CDR3 spans 11 residues. The DNA of the CDR3 is TGCAGTACTAGAGATCAGACAGCAGGCACCTTC. The encoded protein is CSTRDQTAGTF.

V and J are TRBV6-5 and TRBJ2-7, with D possibly being TRBD2 (5 bases). The CDR3 length is 15 residues. V dropped 6 bases and J dropped 3 bases, with 18 bases sitting between them. CDR1 is MNHEY, CDR2 SVGAGI, per germline. The CDR3 loop reads CASRAQAEYFYEQYF. Written as DNA, the CDR3 is TGTGCCAGCAGGGCTCAAGCGGAGTACTTCTACGAGCAGTACTTC.

The V call is TRBV7-3, the J call TRBJ1-1; maybe TRBD1 (5 bases). Germline V gene sequence: CDR1 SGHTA, CDR2 FQGTGA. V gave up 2 bases and J gave up 4 bases, with 20 bases separating them. The CDR3 sequence is 17 residues long. This CDR3 is CASSLGGGREVGTEAFF. In DNA form, the CDR3 reads TGTGCCAGCAGCTTAGGCGGTGGCAGGGAGGTTGGCACTGAAGCTTTCTTT.

In its sample, this clone ranks as medium-sized (0.01 to 0.1%). The genes are TRBV5-4 and TRBJ2-7, with TRBD2 matching 8 bases. V trimming: 2 bases; J trimming: 0 bases; junction bases outside the gene matches: 4. Germline V CDR1 and CDR2: SGHNT, YYREEE (reference sequence). The CDR3 totals 15 residues. The DNA of the CDR3 is TGTGCCAGCAGCTTCCGGAGCGGGAGCTCCTACGAGCAGTACTTC. Encoded protein: CASSFRSGSSYEQYF.

The J gene is TRBJ2-2, the V gene TRBV27, with 9 bases identical to TRBD1. The CDR3 totals 15 residues. With V trimmed by 5 bases and J by 7 bases, 8 bases remained unmatched. Germline lookup yields CDR1 MNHEY and CDR2 SMNVEV (reference sequence). The CDR3: CASSKTGGFGGELFF. CDR3 DNA: TGTGCCAGCAGTAAGACAGGGGGTTTCGGCGGGGAGCTGTTTTTT.

This chain joins TRBV28 and TRBJ2-7; no clear D gene. Trimming cost V 4 bases and J 4 bases, with 20 bases left between them. The germline gives CDR1 MDHEN, CDR2 SYDVKM. This CDR3 is built from 16 residues. The CDR3 nucleotides are TGTGCCAGCAGTTATCCCCGTAACAGCTCTTTATACGAGCAGTACTTC. It yields the protein CASSYPRNSSLYEQYF.

This clone was found once. The chain links TRBV5-1 to TRBJ1-4, with 8 bases that match TRBD1. This CDR3 is 15 amino acids long. From germline, CDR1 is SGHRS and CDR2 YFSETQ. Germline trimming cut 4 bases from V and 2 bases from J; bases unmatched to any gene: 4. CDR3 loop: CASSPDRGTNEKLFF. The CDR3 nucleotides are TGCGCCAGCAGCCCCGACAGGGGTACTAATGAAAAACTGTTTTTT.

The count of this clone is one. The J gene is TRBJ2-1, the V gene TRBV7-8, with D unclear. The V end was cut by 1 base, the J end by 5 bases, with 6 bases between. CDR1 SGHVS and CDR2 FQNEAQ come from the germline V gene. The CDR3 covers 13 residues. For the CDR3, the DNA is TGTGCCAGCAGCTTAGATGGGAACAATGAGCAGTTCTTC. It translates to CASSLDGNNEQFF.

This clone was counted a single time. The gene calls are TRBV2 and TRBJ2-2; D is undetermined. The CDR3 is made up of 13 amino acids. Germline V lookup: CDR1 SNHLY, CDR2 FYNNEI. The germline V and J ends were trimmed by 9 bases and 1 base, with 9 bases remaining between them. CDR3 bases: TGTGCCAGGTTGGGCGGGAACACCGGGGAGCTGTTTTTT. Its translation: CARLGGNTGELFF.

The V gene is TRBV13, the J gene TRBJ2-1; 8 bases line up with TRBD2. Trimming removed 1 base from V and 7 bases from J; junction bases left unmatched: 6. Germline CDR1 PRHDT, CDR2 FYEKMQ (reference sequence). The CDR3 length is 15 residues. The CDR3 is CASSLEYGRGNEQFF. The CDR3, as DNA: TGTGCCAGCAGCTTAGAGTACGGGAGGGGAAATGAGCAGTTCTTC. The full variable domain, its missing parts supplied by reference TRBV13 and TRBJ2-1, is AAGVIQSPRHLIKEKRETATLKCYPIPRHDTVYWYQQGPGQDPQFLISFYEKMQSDKGSIPDRFSAQQFSDYHSELNMSSLELGDSALYFCASSLEYGRGNEQFFGPGTRLTVL.

Remarks on this clone: At one boundary the junction diverges from the germline segment, which might be a read error. The chain recombines TRBV19 with TRBJ1-1; D is perhaps TRBD1 (6 bases). The CDR3 length is 13 residues. The V gene's germline CDR1 is LNHDA and CDR2 SQIVND (reference sequence). CDR3 bases: TGTGCCAGTAGTATAGCAGGGGCCACTTGGATAAGCTTT. Translating it yields CASSIAGATWISF.

V gene TRBV14 combines with J gene TRBJ2-5, with D unresolved. Germline CDR1 reads SGHDN; CDR2 reads FVKESK. The CDR3 covers 15 residues. Trimming cost V 0 bases and J 13 bases, with 21 bases left between them. The DNA for the CDR3 is TGTGCCAGCAGCCAAGATCGGCCCCGGTACGGCGAGCTGTACTTC. It codes for CASSQDRPRYGELYF.

J is TRBJ1-1 and V is TRBV4-2; no clear D. Germline-derived CDR1 and CDR2 are LGHNA and YNFKEQ. The V end lost 0 bases, the J end lost 1 base, and 12 bases lay between the germline ends. The CDR3 is made up of 16 amino acids. The CDR3 DNA sequence: TGTGCCAGCAGCCAAGATGAGGCTTCGGGGAACACTGAAGCTTTCTTT. It specifies CASSQDEASGNTEAFF.

This clone has only one observation. The chain is built from TRBV7-9 and TRBJ2-3, with 7 bases lining up with TRBD2. The CDR3 length is 17 residues. V was pared by 5 bases and J by 3 bases, with 14 bases of the junction left unmatched. Germline lookup yields CDR1 SEHNR and CDR2 FQNEAQ (reference sequence). The CDR3 sequence: CASSPGSAGESTDTQYF. CDR3 nucleotide sequence: TGTGCCAGCAGCCCGGGATCGGCGGGAGAGAGTACAGATACGCAGTATTTT.

Remarks on this clone: This sample includes further DNA sequences coding for the same CDR3. This chain joins TRBV29-1 and TRBJ2-2; 9 positions match TRBD1. Germline V gene lookup returns CDR1 SQVTM and CDR2 ANQGSEA. The CDR3 extends over 13 amino acids. This CDR3 is CRSTGGKTGELFF. Here the CDR3 DNA reads TGCAGGTCGACAGGGGGAAAGACCGGGGAGCTGTTTTTT.

The rearrangement links TRBV4-1 to TRBJ2-5; a possible D gene is TRBD2 (5 bases). From germline, CDR1 is MGHRA and CDR2 YSYEKL. The CDR3 is made up of 16 amino acids. V lost 0 bases to trimming and J lost 1 base, with 12 bases between them. CDR3 protein: CASSQDGEKGQETQYF. The CDR3 DNA sequence: TGCGCCAGCAGCCAAGATGGGGAGAAGGGCCAAGAGACCCAGTACTTC.

V usage is TRBV28 and J usage is TRBJ2-5, with 9 bases that match TRBD2. V shed 6 bases and J 5 bases; nucleotides not matched to a gene: 7. The CDR3 totals 14 residues. CDR1 is MDHEN and CDR2 is SYDVKM in the germline V gene. The CDR3 coding sequence is TGTGCCAGCAGCTCGCGGGAGGGGGAGGAGACCCAGTACTTC. It translates to CASSSREGEETQYF.

This clone was counted a few times. The chain is built from TRBV6-5 and TRBJ1-2, with TRBD1 matching 7 bases. V was pared by 6 bases and J by 10 bases, with 8 bases of the junction left unmatched. The germline gives CDR1 MNHEY, CDR2 SVGAGI. This CDR3 is 12 amino acids long. CDR3 DNA: TGTGCCAGCAGCCGGACAGGAACCTTCTACACCTTC. Residues: CASSRTGTFYTF.

The chain employs TRBV28 and TRBJ2-3; unclear D gene. From germline, CDR1 is MDHEN and CDR2 SYDVKM. The CDR3 is 14 amino acids. V lost 8 bases to trimming and J lost 0 bases, with 12 bases between them. The CDR3 coding sequence is TGTGCCAGCCGCCCCTACTCGAGCACAGATACGCAGTATTTT. The encoded protein is CASRPYSSTDTQYF.

This clone was counted between two and nine times. The gene calls are TRBV6-5 and TRBJ2-7, with 8 bases identical to TRBD1. The germline CDR1 and CDR2 sequences are MNHEY and SVGAGI. The CDR3 has 15 amino acids. The junction had 6 bases not matched to a gene; V was cut back by 2 bases and J by 3 bases. The DNA for the CDR3 is TGTGCCAGCAGTTACAATTCCGGACAGGGCTACGAGCAGTACTTC. As protein: CASSYNSGQGYEQYF.

This chain joins TRBV6-5 and TRBJ2-2, with 7 bases matching TRBD2. Germline V gives CDR1 MNHEY, CDR2 SVGAGI. Trimming removed 2 bases from V and 7 bases from J; junction bases left unmatched: 7. CDR3 length: 15 amino acids. CDR3 loop: CASSYEAGAHGELFF. DNA of the CDR3: TGTGCCAGCAGTTACGAGGCGGGAGCCCACGGGGAGCTGTTTTTT.

The rearrangement uses TRBV14 and TRBJ2-3, with TRBD1 matching over 9 bases. Unmatched junction bases numbered 6, after V lost 2 bases and J lost 3 bases. The length of the CDR3 is 16 residues. Germline V CDR1 and CDR2: SGHDN, FVKESK. The CDR3 loop reads CASSQRQGEDTDTQYF. The CDR3 coding sequence is TGTGCCAGCAGCCAACGACAGGGGGAAGATACAGATACGCAGTATTTT.

This chain joins TRBV5-4 and TRBJ2-7; 14 nucleotides align to TRBD2. The CDR3 runs to 18 residues. Germline CDR1 is SGHNT and CDR2 is YYREEE (reference sequence). With 3 bases clipped from V and 2 bases from J, the junction kept 10 bases outside the gene matches. The CDR3 region is CASSWGLAGDFGPYEQYF. CDR3 nucleotide sequence: TGTGCCAGCAGCTGGGGACTAGCGGGAGACTTTGGACCCTACGAGCAGTACTTC.